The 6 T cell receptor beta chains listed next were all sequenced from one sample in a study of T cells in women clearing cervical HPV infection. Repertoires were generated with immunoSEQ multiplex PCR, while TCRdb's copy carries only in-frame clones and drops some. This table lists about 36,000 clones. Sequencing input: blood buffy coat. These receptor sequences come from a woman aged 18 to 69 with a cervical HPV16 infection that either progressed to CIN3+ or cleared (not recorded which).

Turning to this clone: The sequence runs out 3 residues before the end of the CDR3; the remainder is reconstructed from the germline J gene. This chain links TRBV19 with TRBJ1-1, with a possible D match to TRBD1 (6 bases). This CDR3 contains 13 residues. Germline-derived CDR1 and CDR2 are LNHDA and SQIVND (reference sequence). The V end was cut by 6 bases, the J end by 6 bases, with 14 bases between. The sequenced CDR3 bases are TGTGCCAGTAGAGTGAACAGGGACGCTGAA. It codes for CASRVNRDAE. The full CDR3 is CASRVNRDAEAFF.

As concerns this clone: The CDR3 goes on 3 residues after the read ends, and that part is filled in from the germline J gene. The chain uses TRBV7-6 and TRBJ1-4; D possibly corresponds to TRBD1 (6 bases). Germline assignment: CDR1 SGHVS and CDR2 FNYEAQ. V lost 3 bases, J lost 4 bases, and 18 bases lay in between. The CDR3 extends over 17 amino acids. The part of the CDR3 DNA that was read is TGTGCCAGCAGCTTCGGGGGGGGCACAGGTGGTAATGAAAAA. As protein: CASSFGGGTGGNEK. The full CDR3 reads CASSFGGGTGGNEKLFF.

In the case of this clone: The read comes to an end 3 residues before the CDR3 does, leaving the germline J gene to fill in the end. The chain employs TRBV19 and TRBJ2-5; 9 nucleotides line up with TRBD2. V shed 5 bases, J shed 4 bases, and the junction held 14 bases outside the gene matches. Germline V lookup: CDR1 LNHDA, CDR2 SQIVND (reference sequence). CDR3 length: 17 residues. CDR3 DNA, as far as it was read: TGTGCCAGTAGTTCTGCGCGGGGGGGGGCTGTATTAGAGACC. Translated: CASSSARGGAVLET. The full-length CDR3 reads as CASSSARGGAVLETQYF. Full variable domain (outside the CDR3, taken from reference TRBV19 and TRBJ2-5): DGGITQSPKYLFRKEGQNVTLSCEQNLNHDAMYWYRQDPGQGLRLIYYSQIVNDFQKGDIAEGYSVSREKKESFPLTVTSAQKNPTAFYLCASSSARGGAVLETQYFGPGTRLLVL.

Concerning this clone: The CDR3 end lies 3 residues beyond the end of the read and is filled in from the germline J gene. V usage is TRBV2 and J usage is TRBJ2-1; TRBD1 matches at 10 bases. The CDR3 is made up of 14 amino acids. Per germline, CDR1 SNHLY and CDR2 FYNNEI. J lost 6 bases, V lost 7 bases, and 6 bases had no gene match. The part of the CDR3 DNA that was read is TGTGCCAGCAACGGACAGGGGGTGTCCAATGAG. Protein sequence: CASNGQGVSNE. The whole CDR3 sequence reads CASNGQGVSNEQFF.

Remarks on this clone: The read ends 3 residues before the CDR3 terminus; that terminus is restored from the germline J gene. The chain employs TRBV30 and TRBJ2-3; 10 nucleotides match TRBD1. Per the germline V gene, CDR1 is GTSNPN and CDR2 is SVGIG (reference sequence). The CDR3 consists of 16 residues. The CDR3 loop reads CAWSSGTGASNQPQYF. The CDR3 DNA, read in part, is TGTGCCTGGAGTTCCGGGACAGGGGCTAGCAATCAGCCG.

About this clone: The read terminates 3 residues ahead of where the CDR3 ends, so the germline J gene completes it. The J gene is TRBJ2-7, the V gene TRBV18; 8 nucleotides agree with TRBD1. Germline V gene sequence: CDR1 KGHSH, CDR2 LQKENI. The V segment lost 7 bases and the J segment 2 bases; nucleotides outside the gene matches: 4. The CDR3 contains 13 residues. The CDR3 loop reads CASFQTGAYEQYF. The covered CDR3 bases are TGTGCCAGCTTTCAGACAGGGGCCTACGAG.